These 23 T cell receptor beta chains were sequenced from one sample in a study of shared T cell receptors in the human thymus. Using immunoSEQ multiplex PCR, the repertoire was profiled, and TCRdb retains in-frame clones only, with some absent. The sample shows approximately 760,000 clones, approximately 85% of them seen only once. These same records also appear under a second study, on human thymus T cells.

Input material: thymocytes. The source is a girl younger than two with a congenital heart defect.

The genes are TRBV7-3 and TRBJ2-3; 7 nucleotides agree with TRBD1. Unmatched junction bases numbered 6, after V lost 6 bases and J lost 0 bases. The germline V gene has CDR1 SGHTA and CDR2 FQGTGA. This CDR3 comprises 15 residues. CDR3 bases: TGTGCCAGCAGACGACAGGGAATGAGCACAGATACGCAGTATTTT. It encodes CASRRQGMSTDTQYF.

The V and J genes are TRBV4-1 and TRBJ1-2, with a tentative D call TRBD1 (5 bases). This CDR3 is 16 amino acids long. V dropped 0 bases and J dropped 8 bases, with 19 bases sitting between them. The germline V gene encodes CDR1 MGHRA and CDR2 YSYEKL. CDR3 protein: CASSQDRTDGPGGYTF. CDR3 DNA sequence: TGCGCCAGCAGCCAAGATCGTACAGATGGGCCAGGGGGCTACACCTTC.

V and J are TRBV27 and TRBJ2-7; 7 bases line up with TRBD2. V lost 5 bases, J lost 4 bases, and 14 bases stayed unmatched. Looked up from germline, CDR1 is MNHEY and CDR2 is SMNVEV (reference sequence). This CDR3 comprises 16 residues. In DNA, the CDR3 is TGTGCCAGCAGTAAATTCACATTGGGAGGGACTTACGAGCAGTACTTC. Its protein product is CASSKFTLGGTYEQYF.

This chain joins TRBV4-3 and TRBJ1-1, with 10 bases matching TRBD1. Looked up from germline, CDR1 is LGHNA and CDR2 is YSLEER. The CDR3 spans 19 residues. J lost 1 base, V lost 0 bases, and 11 bases had no gene match. CDR3 coding DNA: TGCGCCAGCAGCCAAGAGGGGGGGGACAGGGGAAGTGGGAACACTGAAGCTTTCTTT. Translation: CASSQEGGDRGSGNTEAFF.

This clone came up a few times. This chain links TRBV11-2 with TRBJ1-1; D is uncertain. The CDR3 loop spans 13 amino acids. V lost 5 bases, J lost 4 bases, and 11 bases lay in between. Germline CDR1 SGHAT, CDR2 FQNNGV. This CDR3 reads CASSPRRSTEAFF. CDR3 coding DNA: TGTGCCAGCAGCCCTCGACGGAGCACTGAAGCTTTCTTT.

The chain has TRBV7-2 and TRBJ2-5; D uncertain. Trimming took off 5 bases at V and 2 bases at J, with 15 bases between the two ends. CDR1 SGHTA and CDR2 FQGNSA come from the germline V gene. The CDR3 has 15 amino acids. CDR3 protein: CASSQRVLAQETQYF. The CDR3 DNA sequence: TGTGCCAGCAGCCAGCGTGTTCTGGCTCAAGAGACCCAGTACTTC. Variable domain in full (rest from reference TRBV7-2 and TRBJ2-5): GAGVSQSPSNKVTEKGKDVELRCDPISGHTALYWYRQSLGQGLEFLIYFQGNSAPDKSGLPSDRFSAERTGGSVSTLTIQRTQQEDSAVYLCASSQRVLAQETQYFGPGTRLLVL.

This rearrangement joins TRBV7-9 to TRBJ1-1; D unresolved. From germline, CDR1 is SEHNR and CDR2 FQNEAQ (reference sequence). The length of the CDR3 is 17 residues. V was cut by 2 bases and J by 5 bases, with 21 bases left in between. CDR3 protein: CASSLSYPGSPETEAFF. The CDR3 bases are TGTGCCAGCAGCTTAAGCTACCCGGGATCCCCGGAGACTGAAGCTTTCTTT.

The gene calls are TRBV19 and TRBJ2-3; a possible D gene is TRBD2 (6 bases). V was shortened by 8 bases and J by 4 bases, with 16 bases between the two germline ends. This CDR3 has 14 residues. Germline CDR1 LNHDA, CDR2 SQIVND (reference sequence). The DNA for the CDR3 is TGTGCCAGTGAGCCGCGGGGACTCCCAGATACGCAGTATTTT. This encodes CASEPRGLPDTQYF.

The chain recombines TRBV29-1 with TRBJ2-7, with 9 bases matching TRBD1. Trimming took 6 bases from V and 6 from J; bases not matched to a gene: 9. This CDR3 spans 13 amino acids. Germline lookup yields CDR1 SQVTM and CDR2 ANQGSEA. CDR3 region: CSVGTGKISEQYF. Here the CDR3 DNA reads TGCAGCGTCGGGACAGGGAAGATCTCCGAGCAGTACTTC.

The chain uses TRBV9 and TRBJ2-5; tentative D call: TRBD1 (7 bases). This CDR3 has 15 amino acids. The germline CDR1 and CDR2 sequences are SGDLS and YYNGEE. V was shortened by 0 bases and J by 4 bases, with 13 bases between the two germline ends. The CDR3 DNA reads as TGTGCCAGCAGCGTAGGGGGCCAGGGGGGAGAGACCCAGTACTTC. This translates into CASSVGGQGGETQYF. Variable domain in full (rest from reference TRBV9 and TRBJ2-5): DSGVTQTPKHLITATGQRVTLRCSPRSGDLSVYWYQQSLDQGLQFLIQYYNGEERAKGNILERFSAQQFPDLHSELNLSSLELGDSALYFCASSVGGQGGETQYFGPGTRLLVL.

This chain uses TRBV23-1 with TRBJ1-2; TRBD1 agrees at 10 bases. TRBV23-1 is assigned to the ORF class and has an uncertain function. J gave up 2 bases and V 4 bases, and 16 bases lay outside the gene matches. The CDR3 extends over 19 amino acids. Written as DNA, the CDR3 is TGCGCCAGCAGTCTGAACGGCCTGACAGGGGGCCTTCCCAACTATGGCTACACCTTC. Residues: CASSLNGLTGGLPNYGYTF.

The chain has TRBV30 and TRBJ1-1; D is ambiguous. From germline, CDR1 is GTSNPN and CDR2 SVGIG (reference sequence). The CDR3 has 14 amino acids. V dropped 3 bases and J dropped 0 bases, with 11 bases sitting between them. This chain's CDR3 is CAWRPGFLNTEAFF. DNA for the CDR3: TGTGCCTGGAGGCCCGGGTTTCTGAACACTGAAGCTTTCTTT.

The chain has TRBV19 and TRBJ2-5; the match to TRBD2 covers 8 bases. The CDR3 runs to 15 residues. After removal of 5 bases from V and 5 bases from J, the junction contained 10 bases not matched to a gene. Germline CDR1 and CDR2: LNHDA and SQIVND (reference sequence). The CDR3 region has the DNA TGTGCCAGTAGTTTGGTAGCGGGGAGGGATGAGACCCAGTACTTC. It codes for CASSLVAGRDETQYF.

This clone was counted a few times. This chain joins TRBV5-1 and TRBJ2-3; D is ambiguous. Trimming pared 0 bases from V and 2 bases from J, leaving 10 bases between. CDR3 size: 15 residues. Per the germline V gene, CDR1 is SGHRS and CDR2 is YFSETQ. CDR3 nucleotides: TGCGCCAGCAGCTTGGCCAGGCCAGACACAGATACGCAGTATTTT. It codes for CASSLARPDTDTQYF.

The rearrangement uses TRBV7-9 and TRBJ2-2; 9 bases match TRBD1. CDR1 SEHNR and CDR2 FQNEAQ come from the germline V gene (reference sequence). The CDR3 runs to 15 residues. Losses at the gene ends were 6 bases for V and 6 bases for J; bases not matched to a gene: 8. Written as DNA, the CDR3 is TGTGCCAGCAGGTCGGGACAGGGAAAACCCGGGGAGCTGTTTTTT. Translated: CASRSGQGKPGELFF. Full variable domain (remainder filled in from reference TRBV7-9 and TRBJ2-2): DTGVSQNPRHKITKRGQNVTFRCDPISEHNRLYWYRQTLGQGPEFLTYFQNEAQLEKSRLLSDRFSAERPKGSFSTLEIQRTEQGDSAMYLCASRSGQGKPGELFFGEGSRLTVL.

This clone was observed once. The chain combines TRBV10-2 with TRBJ1-1, with a tentative D call TRBD1 (6 bases). The CDR3 covers 14 residues. V was trimmed by 5 bases and J by 4 bases, leaving 14 bases between them. Per germline, CDR1 WSHSY and CDR2 SAAADI. CDR3 protein: CASSYSQGGTEAFF. CDR3 coding DNA: TGCGCCAGCAGTTACTCCCAAGGGGGCACTGAAGCTTTCTTT.

The CDR3 reads CASSRRVINEQFF. The CDR3, as DNA: TGTGCCAGCAGCCGCAGGGTGATCAATGAGCAGTTCTTC. The chain joins TRBV11-2 to TRBJ2-1, with a weak D call TRBD1 (5 bases). V was trimmed by 5 bases and J by 6 bases, leaving 11 bases between them. Germline CDR1 reads SGHAT; CDR2 reads FQNNGV. The CDR3 is made up of 13 amino acids.

The chain carries TRBV5-1 and TRBJ2-2, with a tentative D call TRBD1 (6 bases). There are 14 residues in the CDR3. Looked up from germline, CDR1 is SGHRS and CDR2 is YFSETQ. V was pared by 6 bases and J by 1 base, with 10 bases between. Here the CDR3 DNA reads TGCGCCAGCACCCGACAGGAGAACACCGGGGAGCTGTTTTTT. Translated, it gives CASTRQENTGELFF.

The chain has TRBV29-1 and TRBJ2-3; D is undetermined. V was trimmed by 3 bases and J by 0 bases, leaving 13 bases between them. The CDR3 contains 15 residues. The germline gives CDR1 SQVTM, CDR2 ANQGSEA. The chain's CDR3 is CSVDWSHFSTDTQYF. The CDR3, as DNA: TGCAGCGTTGATTGGAGTCACTTTAGCACAGATACGCAGTATTTT.

There are a few counts of this clone. J is TRBJ2-3 and V is TRBV19; D might be TRBD1 (5 bases). The CDR3 contains 13 residues. Germline lookup yields CDR1 LNHDA and CDR2 SQIVND (reference sequence). Trimming pared 8 bases from V and 5 bases from J, leaving 14 bases between. In DNA form, the CDR3 reads TGTGCCAGTGGGGCCGAGAAGAGAGATACGCAGTATTTT. This encodes CASGAEKRDTQYF. Based on the CDR3 plus reference TRBV19 and TRBJ2-3, the full variable domain is DGGITQSPKYLFRKEGQNVTLSCEQNLNHDAMYWYRQDPGQGLRLIYYSQIVNDFQKGDIAEGYSVSREKKESFPLTVTSAQKNPTAFYLCASGAEKRDTQYFGPGTRLTVL.

V usage is TRBV18 and J usage is TRBJ2-7; D call uncertain. Deletions cut 3 bases from V and 4 bases from J, with 16 bases between. Germline assignment: CDR1 KGHSH and CDR2 LQKENI. There are 15 residues in the CDR3. CDR3: CASSPGRAVKYEQYF. Written as DNA, the CDR3 is TGTGCCAGCTCACCCGGTCGCGCTGTTAAATACGAGCAGTACTTC.

This clone has just a few counts. The chain has TRBV6-1 and TRBJ1-6; the match to TRBD1 covers 7 bases. The germline V gene has CDR1 MNHNS and CDR2 SASEGT. The length of the CDR3 is 15 residues. V was pared by 4 bases and J by 7 bases, with 7 bases of the junction left unmatched. The CDR3 sequence is CASSGDRVENSPLHF. The CDR3 nucleotides read TGTGCCAGCAGTGGAGACAGGGTAGAGAATTCACCCCTCCACTTT.

The CDR3 loop reads CASSHREQIRTGGYTF. CDR3 bases: TGCGCCAGCAGTCACCGAGAACAGATACGGACGGGAGGCTACACCTTC. The V call is TRBV4-3, the J call TRBJ1-2; the D is unclear. V was trimmed by 6 bases and J by 8 bases, leaving 25 bases between them. The CDR3 consists of 16 residues. Germline loops: CDR1 LGHNA, CDR2 YSLEER.